The rows below give T cell receptor beta chains drawn from one sample of a study of siplizumab effects on memory and regulatory T cells. Repertoires were generated with immunoSEQ multiplex PCR, while TCRdb's copy carries only in-frame clones and drops some. The profile shows 95,000 to 100,000 clones, about nine tenths of them singletons. Sequenced: non-Treg CD4+ T cells sorted from blood. These receptors all stem from a human donor in good health. Each CDR3 is given with its conserved first and last residue. Fields, in order: J gene, D gene, V gene, CDR3 protein, CDR3 DNA. D genes are given only for firm matches.

J gene: TRBJ1-2
D gene: TRBD1
V gene: TRBV6-5
CDR3 protein: CASSRTGTGGSGYTF
CDR3 DNA: TGTGCCAGCAGCAGAACCGGGACAGGGGGTAGTGGCTACACCTTC

J gene: TRBJ2-7
D gene: -
V gene: TRBV5-8
CDR3 protein: CASSLVGVYEQYF
CDR3 DNA: TGTGCCAGCAGCTTGGTAGGGGTCTACGAGCAGTACTTC

J gene: TRBJ1-4
D gene: -
V gene: TRBV18
CDR3 protein: CASSDDRHELFF
CDR3 DNA: TGTGCCAGCTCAGACGACCGGCACGAACTGTTTTTT

J gene: TRBJ2-3
D gene: TRBD2
V gene: TRBV30
CDR3 protein: CASSGVQDIADTQYF
CDR3 DNA: TGTGCCTCTAGCGGGGTACAAGATATAGCAGATACGCAGTATTTT

J gene: TRBJ1-5
D gene: TRBD1
V gene: TRBV5-5
CDR3 protein: CASSSVTGGIQPQHF
CDR3 DNA: TGTGCCAGCAGCTCGGTGACAGGGGGCATCCAGCCCCAGCATTTT

J gene: TRBJ2-1
D gene: -
V gene: TRBV5-1
CDR3 protein: CASSSQGSEHNEQFF
CDR3 DNA: TGCGCCAGCAGCTCCCAGGGATCTGAGCACAATGAGCAGTTCTTC

J gene: TRBJ2-1
D gene: -
V gene: TRBV30
CDR3 protein: CAWNPGLSSYNEQFF
CDR3 DNA: TGTGCCTGGAATCCGGGCCTCAGCTCCTACAATGAGCAGTTCTTC

J gene: TRBJ2-1
D gene: -
V gene: TRBV5-1
CDR3 protein: CASSLEASGFLSSYNEQFF
CDR3 DNA: TGCGCCAGCAGCTTGGAAGCCAGCGGGTTCTTAAGCTCCTACAATGAGCAGTTCTTC

J gene: TRBJ2-3
D gene: -
V gene: TRBV2
CDR3 protein: CASRRHDYTQYF
CDR3 DNA: TGTGCCAGCAGGAGACACGACTATACGCAGTATTTT

J gene: TRBJ1-1
D gene: -
V gene: TRBV7-9
CDR3 protein: CASSHQSEGTEAFF
CDR3 DNA: TGTGCCAGTAGCCACCAGAGTGAGGGCACTGAAGCTTTCTTT